This T cell receptor beta chain came from a study of OX40 agonist ivuxolimab in advanced cancers. TCRdb keeps only in-frame clones here, not all; method: immunoSEQ multiplex PCR. The data hold roughly 58,000 clones, with roughly 92% observed a single time. There are 15 residues in the CDR3. The germline V gene encodes CDR1 SGDLS and CDR2 YYNGEE. The ends were cut back, 0 bases at V and 2 bases at J, with 11 bases in the middle. This chain connects TRBV9 to TRBJ1-1; D ambiguous. Specimen: CD4+ or CD8+ T cells sorted from blood, collected in a trial of the OX40 agonist ivuxolimab. The clonotype was recovered from an adult with an advanced solid tumor such as melanoma, head and neck, liver or kidney cancer. For the CDR3, the DNA is TGTGCCAGCAGCGTAGACCCCAGCTTCAACACTGAAGCTTTCTTT. Its translation is CASSVDPSFNTEAFF.